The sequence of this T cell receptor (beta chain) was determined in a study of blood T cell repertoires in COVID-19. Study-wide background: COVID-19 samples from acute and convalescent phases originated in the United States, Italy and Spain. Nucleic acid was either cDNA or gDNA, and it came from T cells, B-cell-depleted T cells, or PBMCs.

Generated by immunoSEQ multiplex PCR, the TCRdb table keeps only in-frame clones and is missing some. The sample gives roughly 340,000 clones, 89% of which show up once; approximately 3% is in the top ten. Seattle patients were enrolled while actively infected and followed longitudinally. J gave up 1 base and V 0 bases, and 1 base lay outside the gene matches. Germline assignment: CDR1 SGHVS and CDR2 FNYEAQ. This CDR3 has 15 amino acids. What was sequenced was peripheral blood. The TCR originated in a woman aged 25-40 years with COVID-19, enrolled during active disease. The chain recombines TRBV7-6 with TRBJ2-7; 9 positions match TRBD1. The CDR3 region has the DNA TGTGCCAGCAGCTTAGCACAGGGGGCGTCCTACGAGCAGTACTTC. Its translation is CASSLAQGASYEQYF.